The TCR beta chain under discussion was sequenced for a study of blood T cells in healthy people across ages. This clonotype was observed a handful of times. The second PCR ran roughly 6 to 12 cycles with a sample-barcoded 5' primer and J-beta primers. TCRdb redid the calling of the 5' RACE reads with MiXCR, one entry per CDR3 protein. Of 780,000 or so distinct CDR3 sequences listed, roughly three fifths are singletons. The CDR3 is made up of 12 amino acids. Germline CDR1 SQVTM, CDR2 ANQGSEA. The chain combines TRBV29-1 with TRBJ2-5; TRBD2 agrees at 8 bases. The J call is in doubt because the DNA end fits TRBJ2-7 better. The TCR was taken from a man aged 35-49 years in good health. The sample consisted of blood. The CDR3 bases are TGCAGCGTTGATAGCGGGAACGACGAGCAGTACTTC. Residues: CSVDSGNDEQYF.